The 9 T cell receptor beta chains below were found in one sample sequenced in a study of Tregs in tolerant kidney transplant recipients (dated by TCRdb to between 2018 and 2021). The label giving this sample's time point can be read as: blood sample drawn before combined kidney and bone marrow transplant. In bulk CFSE mixed lymphocyte reactions, CFSE-labeled recipient PBMCs were cocultured with irradiated donor PBMCs for over 5 days, then stained for CD3/CD4/CD8 and FACS-sorted. The library was produced with the immunoSEQ multiplex PCR assay. TCRdb provides this immuneACCESS table in a form limited to in-frame rearrangements. Some clones are lacking; in checked studies, under half of them reflect an unresolved V gene, and why the rest are absent is not known. For this sample, the table gives 1,500 to 2,000 clones. Roughly 19% of the sample is held by the ten biggest clonotypes. These receptors have no known antigen.

The sequencing used CD4+ T cells from blood cultured with allogeneic cells, collected before the transplant. These receptors were collected from a human patient who received a combined kidney and bone marrow transplant.

Judged by frequency, this clone is medium-sized. The CDR3 extends 3 residues past the end of the read, so its final part is completed from the germline J gene. The chain recombines TRBV20-1 with TRBJ2-1; TRBD1 matches at 9 bases. This CDR3 contains 14 residues. The germline CDR1 and CDR2 sequences are DFQATT and SNEGSKA (reference sequence). The part of the CDR3 DNA that was read is TGCATGACGGGACAGGGACGATTATCCAATGAG. Its protein product is CMTGQGRLSNE. The complete CDR3 protein is CMTGQGRLSNEQFF.

To note about this clone: Coverage ceases 3 residues before the CDR3 finishes, and the germline J gene fills in the end. The chain employs TRBV11-3 and TRBJ2-1, with 7 bases identical to TRBD1. V shed 6 bases and J 5 bases; nucleotides not matched to a gene: 4. Germline values: CDR1 SGHNT, CDR2 YENEEA. The CDR3 runs 13 residues. The CDR3 loop is CASSSGTDNEQFF. The CDR3 bases that were read are TGTGCCAGCAGTTCCGGGACAGACAATGAG.

This clone registers medium-sized (0.01 to 0.1%) by frequency. The read gets to within 3 residues of the CDR3 end, and the germline J gene fills in the rest. The genes are TRBV7-9 and TRBJ1-1; 9 nucleotides align to TRBD1. The CDR3 sequence is 13 residues long. CDR1 and CDR2 (germline): SEHNR, FQNEAQ (reference sequence). CDR3 loop: CASSFDRDRAAFF. Incomplete CDR3 DNA: TGTGCCAGCAGCTTTGACCGGGACAGGGCG.

As for this clone: The sequenced fragment ends 3 residues before the CDR3 boundary, so the rest is inferred from the germline J gene. J is TRBJ2-7 and V is TRBV27; 12 bases line up with TRBD1. The CDR3 has 16 amino acids. V shed 0 bases, J shed 3 bases, and the junction held 3 bases outside the gene matches. From germline, CDR1 is MNHEY and CDR2 SMNVEV (reference sequence). The CDR3 sequence is CASSLSWDRGLYEQYF. CDR3 DNA, as far as it was read: TGTGCCAGCAGTTTATCTTGGGACAGGGGGCTCTACGAG.

This clone ranks as medium-sized (0.01 to 0.1%) in terms of frequency. The read ends 3 residues before the CDR3 terminus; that terminus is restored from the germline J gene. The rearrangement links TRBV5-1 to TRBJ1-4; D is unclear. Germline CDR1 is SGHRS and CDR2 is YFSETQ. This CDR3 region has 15 residues. Trimming left V 0 bases short and J 5 bases short, with 11 bases between. The covered CDR3 bases are TGCGCCAGCAGCTTGGAGCCAGCTAGCAATGAAAAA. It is translated as CASSLEPASNEK. The full CDR3 sequence reads CASSLEPASNEKLFF.

Considering frequency, this clone is medium-sized. Read coverage stops 3 residues before the CDR3 terminus; the germline J gene supplies the remainder. V is TRBV5-4 and J is TRBJ1-4; 11 nucleotides agree with TRBD1. The germline gives CDR1 SGHNT, CDR2 YYREEE (reference sequence). The CDR3 spans 14 residues. Trimming removed 4 bases from V and 8 bases from J; junction bases left unmatched: 4. The CDR3 protein is CASSAGTGGEKLFF. The sequenced CDR3 bases are TGTGCCAGCAGCGCGGGGACAGGGGGGGAAAAA.

A note on this clone: The read ends 3 residues shy of where the CDR3 ends; the end is completed using the germline J gene. V gene TRBV20-1 combines with J gene TRBJ2-7; 8 bases fit TRBD2. Losses at the gene ends were 1 base for V and 3 bases for J; bases not matched to a gene: 5. The germline gives CDR1 DFQATT, CDR2 SNEGSKA (reference sequence). This CDR3 has 14 amino acids. Partial CDR3 DNA: TGCAGTGCTAGAGTAAAGGGACTAGGCTACGAG. As protein: CSARVKGLGYE. The full-length CDR3 reads as CSARVKGLGYEQYF.

This clone counts as large by frequency. The sequenced fragment ends 3 residues before the CDR3 boundary, so the rest is inferred from the germline J gene. The chain joins TRBV19 to TRBJ2-1; D possibly matches TRBD1 or TRBD2 (5 bases each). The CDR3 consists of 11 residues. V was cut by 6 bases and J by 8 bases, with 8 bases left in between. The germline gives CDR1 LNHDA, CDR2 SQIVND (reference sequence). CDR3 in amino acids: CASRRGDEQFF. The part of the CDR3 DNA that was read is TGTGCCAGTAGGAGGGGCGATGAG.

Points on this clone: The DNA ends 3 residues before the CDR3 does, and the rest of the CDR3 is filled in from the germline J gene. The chain has TRBV11-3 and TRBJ2-1; 8 bases fit TRBD2. CDR3 size: 15 residues. Per the germline V gene, CDR1 is SGHNT and CDR2 is YENEEA. J was trimmed by 5 bases and V by 4 bases; bases with no gene match: 7. CDR3 sequence reads: CASSSRLAPDNEQFF. Incomplete CDR3 DNA: TGTGCCAGCAGCTCCCGACTAGCGCCTGACAATGAG.